Below are 14 T cell receptor beta chains sequenced from a single sample in a study of blood T cell repertoires in COVID-19. Assay: immunoSEQ multiplex PCR; the TCRdb copy retains only in-frame clones and omits some. The data contain 300,000 to 400,000 clones, approximately 88% of them seen just once; the ten biggest clones take up 4%. Sequencing was done on a sample of peripheral blood. Every receptor here comes from a woman aged 45-60 years with active or convalescent COVID-19.

V and J are TRBV6-2 or TRBV6-3 and TRBJ2-7; 8 bases line up with TRBD2. The V gene end was trimmed by 4 bases and the J gene end by 6 bases; junction bases not matched to a gene: 8. The germline CDR1 and CDR2 sequences are MNHEY and SVGEGT. The CDR3 runs to 14 residues. CDR3: CASSSGLGRGEQYF. For the CDR3, the DNA is TGTGCCAGCAGTTCGGGACTAGGCCGGGGCGAGCAGTACTTC.

This clone has a single count. The chain links TRBV6-5 to TRBJ2-7; no definite D call. The CDR3 has 11 residues. Germline V gene sequence: CDR1 MNHEY, CDR2 SVGAGI. V was clipped by 6 bases and J by 2 bases, with 5 bases between them. The chain's CDR3 is CASSQTYEQYF. The CDR3 region has the DNA TGTGCCAGCAGCCAAACCTACGAGCAGTACTTC.

The genes are TRBV19 and TRBJ1-4; D might be TRBD1 (6 bases). The germline V gene encodes CDR1 LNHDA and CDR2 SQIVND (reference sequence). The CDR3 is made up of 14 amino acids. The ends were cut back, 6 bases at V and 2 bases at J, with 10 bases in the middle. The CDR3 DNA reads as TGTGCCAGTAGCACCCAGGGGACTAATGAAAAACTGTTTTTT. This sequence encodes CASSTQGTNEKLFF.

This chain joins TRBV7-9 and TRBJ1-1; D is unresolved. The CDR3 runs to 15 residues. V was clipped by 2 bases and J by 0 bases, with 10 bases between them. Germline-derived CDR1 and CDR2 are SEHNR and FQNEAQ (reference sequence). CDR3 in DNA: TGTGCCAGCAGCTTATTAGCCGGGATGAACACTGAAGCTTTCTTT. This codes for CASSLLAGMNTEAFF. The variable domain in full, completed from reference TRBV7-9 and TRBJ1-1, reads DTGVSQNPRHKITKRGQNVTFRCDPISEHNRLYWYRQTLGQGPEFLTYFQNEAQLEKSRLLSDRFSAERPKGSFSTLEIQRTEQGDSAMYLCASSLLAGMNTEAFFGQGTRLTVV.

The V and J genes are TRBV29-1 and TRBJ1-1, with D perhaps matching TRBD1 (6 bases). The V and J ends lost 4 bases and 1 base respectively, with 13 bases between them. Germline V lookup: CDR1 SQVTM, CDR2 ANQGSEA. The length of the CDR3 is 14 residues. CDR3 loop: CSVAHRATNTEAFF. The CDR3 coding sequence is TGCAGCGTTGCGCACAGGGCGACGAACACTGAAGCTTTCTTT.

The chain uses TRBV19 and TRBJ2-7; D uncertain. The CDR3 consists of 17 residues. V dropped 1 base and J dropped 6 bases, with 22 bases sitting between them. Per the germline V gene, CDR1 is LNHDA and CDR2 is SQIVND (reference sequence). The CDR3 DNA is TGTGCCAGTAGTATAGTGAACGGCTCCCCGCGACTGTCCGAGCAGTACTTC. Translation: CASSIVNGSPRLSEQYF.

This chain uses TRBV28 with TRBJ2-3; 9 bases fit TRBD2. V trimming: 5 bases; J trimming: 6 bases; junction bases outside the gene matches: 12. The CDR3 consists of 16 residues. Per the germline V gene, CDR1 is MDHEN and CDR2 is SYDVKM. The CDR3 sequence: CASSGLAGADTDTQYF. CDR3 in DNA: TGTGCCAGCAGTGGTTTAGCGGGGGCGGACACGGATACGCAGTATTTT.

V usage is TRBV6-5 and J usage is TRBJ2-7; D uncertain. CDR3 length: 12 residues. Looked up from germline, CDR1 is MNHEY and CDR2 is SVGAGI. Trimming left V 8 bases short and J 12 bases short, with 20 bases between. CDR3 sequence: CASSTTPLEWYF. The CDR3 DNA reads TGTGCCAGCTCAACGACGCCCTTGGAGTGGTACTTC.

The chain joins TRBV30 to TRBJ2-2; D gene unclear. Trimming stripped 2 bases from V and 4 bases from J, with 11 bases between. Germline V lookup: CDR1 GTSNPN, CDR2 SVGIG (reference sequence). CDR3 size: 14 residues. The CDR3 DNA reads TGTGCCTGGAGTTCGGTCGCCATCACCGGGGAGCTGTTTTTT. Amino acid sequence: CAWSSVAITGELFF.

The chain uses TRBV6-5 and TRBJ2-7, with a possible D match to TRBD2 (6 bases). The CDR3 sequence is 14 residues long. V was clipped by 2 bases and J by 0 bases, with 8 bases between them. CDR1 is MNHEY and CDR2 is SVGAGI in the germline V gene. CDR3 sequence (DNA): TGTGCCAGCAGTTACGGTAGCGGCTCCTACGAGCAGTACTTC. This codes for CASSYGSGSYEQYF.

The V and J genes are TRBV28 and TRBJ2-7, with D possibly matching TRBD1 (6 bases). The V end lost 6 bases, the J end lost 0 bases, and 21 bases lay between the germline ends. The germline CDR1 and CDR2 sequences are MDHEN and SYDVKM. The CDR3 loop spans 17 amino acids. The CDR3 coding sequence is TGTGCCAGCAGCTTCGGGACAACAACCACCAGCTCCTACGAGCAGTACTTC. Encoded protein: CASSFGTTTTSSYEQYF.

The rearrangement links TRBV6-5 to TRBJ1-3; maybe TRBD1 (5 bases). The germline V gene encodes CDR1 MNHEY and CDR2 SVGAGI. The CDR3 contains 15 residues. The V and J ends lost 7 bases and 0 bases respectively, with 13 bases between them. The CDR3 sequence: CASTPTVPSGNTIYF. The CDR3 nucleotides are TGTGCCAGCACCCCGACAGTTCCCTCTGGAAACACCATATATTTT.

This clone was detected only once. The J gene is TRBJ1-5, the V gene TRBV28, with 10 bases lining up with TRBD1. Trimming cost V 6 bases and J 1 base; bases outside gene matches: 6. There are 16 residues in the CDR3. The germline V gene has CDR1 MDHEN and CDR2 SYDVKM. The CDR3 protein is CASSPDRGRSNQPQHF. The CDR3 nucleotides read TGTGCCAGCAGCCCAGACAGGGGGCGAAGCAATCAGCCCCAGCATTTT.

This sequence joins TRBV15 and TRBJ2-3; D unclear. This CDR3 has 15 amino acids. V was clipped by 1 base and J by 0 bases, with 8 bases between them. CDR1 and CDR2 (germline): LNHNV, YYDKDF (reference sequence). CDR3 nucleotides: TGTGCCACCAGCAGAGCTGTGACTAGCACAGATACGCAGTATTTT. Encoded protein: CATSRAVTSTDTQYF.